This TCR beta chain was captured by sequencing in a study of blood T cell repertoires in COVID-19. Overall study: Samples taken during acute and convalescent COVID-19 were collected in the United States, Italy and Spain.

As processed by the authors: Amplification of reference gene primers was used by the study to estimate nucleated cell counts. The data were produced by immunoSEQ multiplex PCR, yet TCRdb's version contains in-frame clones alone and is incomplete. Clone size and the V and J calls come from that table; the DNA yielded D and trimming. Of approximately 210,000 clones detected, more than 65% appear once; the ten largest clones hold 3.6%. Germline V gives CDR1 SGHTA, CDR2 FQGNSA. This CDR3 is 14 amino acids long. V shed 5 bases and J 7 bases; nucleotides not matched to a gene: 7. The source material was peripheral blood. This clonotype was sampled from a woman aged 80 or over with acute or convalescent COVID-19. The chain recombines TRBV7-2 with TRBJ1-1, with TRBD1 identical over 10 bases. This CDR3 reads CASSLPDRGGEAFF. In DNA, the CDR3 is TGTGCCAGCAGCCTCCCGGACAGGGGGGGTGAAGCTTTCTTT. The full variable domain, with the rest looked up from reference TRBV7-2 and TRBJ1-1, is GAGVSQSPSNKVTEKGKDVELRCDPISGHTALYWYRQSLGQGLEFLIYFQGNSAPDKSGLPSDRFSAERTGGSVSTLTIQRTQQEDSAVYLCASSLPDRGGEAFFGQGTRLTVV.